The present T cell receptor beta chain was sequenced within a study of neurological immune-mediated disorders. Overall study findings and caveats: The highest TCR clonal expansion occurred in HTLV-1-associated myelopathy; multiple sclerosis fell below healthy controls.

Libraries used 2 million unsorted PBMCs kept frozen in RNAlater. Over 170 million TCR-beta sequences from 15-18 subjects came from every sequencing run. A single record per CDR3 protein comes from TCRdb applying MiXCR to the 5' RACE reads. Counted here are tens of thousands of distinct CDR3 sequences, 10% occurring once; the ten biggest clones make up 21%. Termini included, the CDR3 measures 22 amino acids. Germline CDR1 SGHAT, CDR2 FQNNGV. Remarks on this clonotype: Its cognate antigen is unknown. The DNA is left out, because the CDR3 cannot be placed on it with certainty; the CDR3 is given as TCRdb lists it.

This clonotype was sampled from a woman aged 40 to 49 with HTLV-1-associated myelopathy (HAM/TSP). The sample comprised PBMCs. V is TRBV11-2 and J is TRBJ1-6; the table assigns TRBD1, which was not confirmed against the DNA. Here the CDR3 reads CASSFYICSARLGAGDNSPLHF.